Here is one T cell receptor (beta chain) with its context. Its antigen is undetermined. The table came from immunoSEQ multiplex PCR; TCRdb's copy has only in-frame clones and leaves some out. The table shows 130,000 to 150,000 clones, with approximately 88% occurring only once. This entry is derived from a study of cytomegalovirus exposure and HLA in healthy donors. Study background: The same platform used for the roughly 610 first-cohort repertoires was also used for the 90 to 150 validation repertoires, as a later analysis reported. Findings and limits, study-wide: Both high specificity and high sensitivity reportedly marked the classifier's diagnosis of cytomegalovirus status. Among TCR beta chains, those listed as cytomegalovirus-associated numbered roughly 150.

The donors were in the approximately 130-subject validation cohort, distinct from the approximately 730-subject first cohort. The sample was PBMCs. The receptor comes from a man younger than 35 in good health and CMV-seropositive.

The CDR3 bases are TGCAGCGTTGCAGGGCTCCGGGACAGGGCGATCGTCACTGAAGCTTTCTTT. Its translation is CSVAGLRDRAIVTEAFF. This chain connects TRBV29-1 to TRBJ1-1; 9 nucleotides line up with TRBD1. CDR1 and CDR2 from the germline V gene are SQVTM and ANQGSEA. Trimming removed 4 bases from V and 4 bases from J; junction bases left unmatched: 16. The CDR3 sequence is 17 residues long.